The rows below give T cell receptor beta chains drawn from one sample of a study of OX40 agonist ivuxolimab in advanced cancers. Profiled with immunoSEQ multiplex PCR; TCRdb holds only in-frame clones, not every one. This table holds 43,000 or so clones, roughly 88% found once. This specimen consisted of CD4+ or CD8+ T cells sorted from blood, obtained in a trial of the OX40 agonist ivuxolimab. These receptors originate from an adult with an advanced solid tumor such as melanoma, head and neck, liver or kidney cancer. Each CDR3 is given with its conserved first and last residue. Fields, in order: D gene, V gene, clone size, J gene, CDR3 protein, CDR3 DNA. The D gene is left open where the match is weak. Clone size is not always given. Where it is, it says once, few, many or a class for expanded clones.

D: -
V: TRBV6-5
size: -
J: TRBJ1-2
CDR3: CASSRFVAGGYTF
DNA: TGTGCCAGCAGTAGGTTTGTCGCGGGCGGCTACACCTTC

D: TRBD1
V: TRBV6-1
size: -
J: TRBJ2-2
CDR3: CASSEAYGTGYTGELFF
DNA: TGTGCCAGCAGTGAAGCATACGGGACAGGATACACCGGGGAGCTGTTTTTT

D: -
V: TRBV19
size: -
J: TRBJ2-7
CDR3: CASSIEFSSYEQYF
DNA: TGTGCCAGTAGTATAGAATTTAGCTCCTACGAGCAGTACTTC

D: -
V: TRBV4-1
size: -
J: TRBJ2-7
CDR3: CASSQGPRGLGTYEQYF
DNA: TGCGCCAGCAGCCAAGGACCCCGGGGGTTGGGGACCTACGAGCAGTACTTC

D: -
V: TRBV11-2
size: -
J: TRBJ2-1
CDR3: CASSLGGESMYNEQFF
DNA: TGTGCCAGCAGCTTAGGGGGAGAATCTATGTACAATGAGCAGTTCTTC

D: -
V: TRBV18
size: few
J: TRBJ2-7
CDR3: CASPGGDGSQRGGPYEQYF
DNA: TGTGCCAGCCCCGGAGGGGACGGGTCGCAGCGCGGTGGCCCCTACGAGCAGTACTTC

D: -
V: TRBV19
size: once
J: TRBJ1-1
CDR3: CATKIGKAEAFF
DNA: TGTGCCACTAAGATAGGGAAAGCTGAAGCTTTCTTT

D: TRBD2
V: TRBV5-1
size: -
J: TRBJ2-2
CDR3: CASSARLAANTGELFF
DNA: TGCGCCAGCAGCGCCAGACTAGCGGCAAACACCGGGGAGCTGTTTTTT

D: -
V: TRBV7-6
size: once
J: TRBJ2-1
CDR3: CASSSQFSSYNEQFF
DNA: TGTGCCAGCAGCTCCCAATTCAGCTCCTACAATGAGCAGTTCTTC

D: -
V: TRBV2
size: -
J: TRBJ2-2
CDR3: CASSAADNTGELFF
DNA: TGTGCCAGCAGTGCAGCGGACAACACCGGGGAGCTGTTTTTT

D: -
V: TRBV5-6
size: -
J: TRBJ2-1
CDR3: CASSLFGRGPNNEQFF
DNA: TGTGCCAGCAGCTTGTTTGGCAGGGGTCCGAACAATGAGCAGTTCTTC

D: -
V: TRBV6-4
size: -
J: TRBJ2-3
CDR3: CASSDSREADTQYF
DNA: TGTGCCAGCAGTGACTCCAGGGAAGCAGATACGCAGTATTTT

D: -
V: TRBV10-1
size: -
J: TRBJ2-7
CDR3: CASSRDRAYEQYF
DNA: TGCGCCAGCAGCCGGGACCGAGCCTACGAGCAGTACTTC

D: -
V: TRBV7-9
size: -
J: TRBJ1-1
CDR3: CASSLEVNTEAFF
DNA: TGTGCCAGCAGCTTAGAGGTGAACACTGAAGCTTTCTTT

D: TRBD2
V: TRBV5-1
size: -
J: TRBJ2-4
CDR3: CASSPHGGYGGNAKNIQYF
DNA: TGCGCCAGCAGCCCACACGGGGGGTACGGGGGTAACGCCAAAAACATTCAGTACTTC

D: TRBD1
V: TRBV6-6
size: once
J: TRBJ2-1
CDR3: CASSPGQGDNEQFF
DNA: TGTGCCAGCAGTCCCGGACAGGGGGACAATGAGCAGTTCTTC

D: -
V: TRBV6-5
size: once
J: TRBJ2-6
CDR3: CAISAQGPGANVLTF
DNA: TGTGCCATCAGTGCACAGGGTCCTGGGGCCAACGTCCTGACTTTC

D: TRBD2
V: TRBV28
size: -
J: TRBJ2-1
CDR3: CASRGLAAMSNEQFF
DNA: TGTGCCAGCAGAGGACTAGCGGCCATGAGCAATGAGCAGTTCTTC

D: -
V: TRBV4-2
size: -
J: TRBJ1-3
CDR3: CASSQETNSGNTIYF
DNA: TGTGCCAGCAGCCAGGAAACAAACTCTGGAAACACCATATATTTT

D: TRBD1
V: TRBV29-1
size: -
J: TRBJ2-7
CDR3: CSVKTGDSYEQYF
DNA: TGCAGCGTTAAGACAGGGGACTCCTACGAGCAGTACTTC

D: TRBD1
V: TRBV6-6
size: -
J: TRBJ2-7
CDR3: CASSYGTGGSEQYF
DNA: TGTGCCAGCAGTTACGGGACAGGGGGCTCCGAGCAGTACTTC

D: -
V: TRBV5-6
size: -
J: TRBJ1-1
CDR3: CASSRGRGNTEAFF
DNA: TGTGCCAGCAGCCGGGGAAGGGGAAACACTGAAGCTTTCTTT

D: TRBD1
V: TRBV6-6
size: -
J: TRBJ2-7
CDR3: CASSYGTDRANYEQYF
DNA: TGTGCCAGCAGTTATGGGACCGACAGGGCAAACTACGAGCAGTACTTC

D: -
V: TRBV19
size: -
J: TRBJ2-4
CDR3: CASGSHLAKNIQYF
DNA: TGTGCCAGTGGGAGTCACCTAGCCAAAAACATTCAGTACTTC

D: TRBD2
V: TRBV10-3
size: -
J: TRBJ2-1
CDR3: CAISDPGTSGSLLKWNEQFF
DNA: TGTGCCATCAGTGATCCTGGGACTAGCGGGAGCCTCCTCAAGTGGAATGAGCAGTTCTTC

D: -
V: TRBV19
size: -
J: TRBJ2-7
CDR3: CASSMGRAPEAEQYF
DNA: TGTGCCAGTAGTATGGGGAGAGCTCCGGAGGCCGAGCAGTACTTC

D: -
V: TRBV13
size: -
J: TRBJ1-5
CDR3: CASSLQGDSNQPQHF
DNA: TGTGCCAGCAGCTTACAAGGGGATAGCAATCAGCCCCAGCATTTT

D: TRBD1
V: TRBV4-2
size: -
J: TRBJ1-4
CDR3: CASSPRAARGLFEKLFF
DNA: TGTGCCAGCAGCCCGAGGGCGGCGAGGGGGCTGTTTGAAAAACTGTTTTTT

D: TRBD1
V: TRBV7-8
size: -
J: TRBJ1-2
CDR3: CASSTRQGAYYGYTF
DNA: TGTGCCAGCAGCACGAGACAGGGGGCGTACTATGGCTACACCTTC

D: -
V: TRBV5-1
size: -
J: TRBJ2-5
CDR3: CASSMVAGQETQYF
DNA: TGCGCCAGCAGCATGGTTGCGGGACAAGAGACCCAGTACTTC

D: -
V: TRBV27
size: once
J: TRBJ2-5
CDR3: CASRRTRAPETQYF
DNA: TGTGCCAGCAGGAGGACCAGGGCCCCCGAGACCCAGTACTTC

D: TRBD2
V: TRBV6-5
size: once
J: TRBJ2-7
CDR3: CASSYSGRGGYEQYF
DNA: TGTGCCAGCAGTTACAGCGGGAGAGGGGGCTACGAGCAGTACTTC

D: -
V: TRBV2
size: -
J: TRBJ2-7
CDR3: CASSEGPVSLAYEQYF
DNA: TGTGCCAGCAGTGAAGGTCCAGTCTCCCTTGCTTACGAGCAGTACTTC

D: -
V: TRBV19
size: -
J: TRBJ2-3
CDR3: CASRGRDTQYF
DNA: TGTGCCAGTAGAGGGAGAGATACGCAGTATTTT

D: -
V: TRBV6-5
size: -
J: TRBJ1-2
CDR3: CASSVDGNYGYTF
DNA: TGTGCCAGCAGTGTGGACGGTAACTATGGCTACACCTTC

D: -
V: TRBV5-1
size: -
J: TRBJ2-7
CDR3: CASSLGQGGYEQYF
DNA: TGCGCCAGCAGCTTGGGGCAGGGCGGCTACGAGCAGTACTTC

D: -
V: TRBV6-6
size: -
J: TRBJ1-5
CDR3: CASSYWTSGGNQPQHF
DNA: TGTGCCAGCAGTTACTGGACCTCCGGGGGCAATCAGCCCCAGCATTTT

D: -
V: TRBV27
size: -
J: TRBJ1-4
CDR3: CASRGGLGEKLFF
DNA: TGTGCCAGCAGGGGGGGATTAGGTGAAAAACTGTTTTTT

D: -
V: TRBV19
size: -
J: TRBJ1-1
CDR3: CASNDPGMNTEAFF
DNA: TGTGCCAGTAATGACCCTGGGATGAACACTGAAGCTTTCTTT

D: -
V: TRBV6-5
size: few
J: TRBJ2-7
CDR3: CASSYRDTYEQYF
DNA: TGTGCCAGCAGTTACCGGGACACCTACGAGCAGTACTTC

D: TRBD1
V: TRBV30
size: -
J: TRBJ1-5
CDR3: CASRTGGNQPQHF
DNA: TGTGCCAGTAGGACAGGGGGCAATCAGCCCCAGCATTTT